The 14 T cell receptor beta chains below were found in one sample sequenced in a study of cytomegalovirus exposure and HLA in healthy donors. The primer mix had 60 Vbeta and 13 Jbeta primers. Sequenced by immunoSEQ multiplex PCR; TCRdb stores in-frame clones only, minus some. The table records about 140,000 clones, 73% of them present only once. The specimen sequenced was PBMCs. These receptors were taken from a woman between 40 and 50 years old in good health and CMV-seronegative.

This chain uses TRBV10-3 with TRBJ1-1, with 8 bases matching TRBD1. Germline V gene data show CDR1 as ENHRY and CDR2 as SYGVKD. V gave up 4 bases and J gave up 8 bases; unmatched junction bases: 3. This CDR3 spans 12 amino acids. CDR3 sequence (DNA): TGTGCCATCAGTGGACAGGGGAGCGAAGCTTTCTTT. It translates to CAISGQGSEAFF.

This clone came up a few times. V gene TRBV5-6 combines with J gene TRBJ1-1, with 8 bases lining up with TRBD1. The CDR3 has 13 residues. The V and J ends lost 4 bases and 5 bases, in that order; junction bases with no gene match: 4. Germline CDR1 reads SGHDT; CDR2 reads YYEEEE. The CDR3 here is CASSRTGGTEAFF. Here the CDR3 DNA reads TGTGCCAGCAGCAGAACAGGGGGAACTGAAGCTTTCTTT. The full variable domain, rest sourced from reference TRBV5-6 and TRBJ1-1, is DAGVTQSPTHLIKTRGQQVTLRCSPKSGHDTVSWYQQALGQGPQFIFQYYEEEERQRGNFPDRFSGHQFPNYSSELNVNALLLGDSALYLCASSRTGGTEAFFGQGTRLTVV.

The rearrangement joins TRBV6-1 to TRBJ2-7; TRBD1 aligns across 7 bases. Germline CDR1 reads MNHNS; CDR2 reads SASEGT. Trimming at V came to 3 bases and at J to 1 base, leaving 6 bases not matched to a gene. The CDR3 is 15 residues long. CDR3 in DNA: TGTGCCAGCAGTGATCTGTACAGGGGATCCTACGAGCAGTACTTC. Encoded protein: CASSDLYRGSYEQYF.

The V and J genes are TRBV7-8 and TRBJ1-5, with unresolved D. The CDR3 consists of 17 residues. With 1 base removed from V and 0 bases from J, the gap between germline ends came to 13 bases. Per germline, CDR1 SGHVS and CDR2 FQNEAQ. The CDR3 loop reads CASSLEEGTYSNQPQHF. The CDR3 DNA reads as TGTGCCAGCAGCTTAGAGGAGGGAACCTATAGCAATCAGCCCCAGCATTTT.

This clone was seen more than once but under ten times. One end of the junction fails to match germline, which may point to a read error. The genes are TRBV7-7 and TRBJ2-1, with D maybe TRBD2 (5 bases). The CDR3 is 13 amino acids. Germline loops: CDR1 SSHAT, CDR2 FNYEAQ (reference sequence). This CDR3 is CASSGGPYNEQFF. CDR3 DNA sequence: TGTGCTAGCAGCGGAGGTCCGTACAATGAGCAGTTCTTC.

The count of this clone is one. V usage is TRBV27 and J usage is TRBJ1-4; weak D call: TRBD1 (6 bases). V was clipped by 0 bases and J by 6 bases, with 11 bases between them. Per germline, CDR1 MNHEY and CDR2 SMNVEV (reference sequence). The CDR3 is 15 amino acids. The CDR3 loop reads CASSLSGTRYEKLFF. DNA of the CDR3: TGTGCCAGCAGTTTATCCGGGACACGTTATGAAAAACTGTTTTTT.

This clone was recorded only once. The chain combines TRBV19 with TRBJ1-1; the D gene is possibly TRBD1 (6 bases). The germline V gene encodes CDR1 LNHDA and CDR2 SQIVND (reference sequence). This CDR3 contains 16 residues. With 4 bases removed from V and 0 bases from J, the gap between germline ends came to 15 bases. In DNA, the CDR3 is TGTGCCAGTAGTACCCTCCTTGGACAGCTGAACACTGAAGCTTTCTTT. It codes for CASSTLLGQLNTEAFF. The variable domain in full, with the rest retrieved from reference TRBV19 and TRBJ1-1, is DGGITQSPKYLFRKEGQNVTLSCEQNLNHDAMYWYRQDPGQGLRLIYYSQIVNDFQKGDIAEGYSVSREKKESFPLTVTSAQKNPTAFYLCASSTLLGQLNTEAFFGQGTRLTVV.

The chain has TRBV29-1 and TRBJ2-2, with D hard to call. CDR1 is SQVTM, CDR2 ANQGSEA, per germline. This CDR3 is 14 amino acids long. V lost 4 bases and J 1 base, leaving 10 bases between the germline ends. The CDR3 spells CSVGSHQNTGELFF. CDR3 DNA sequence: TGCAGCGTTGGTAGCCATCAGAACACCGGGGAGCTGTTTTTT.

This chain connects TRBV5-1 to TRBJ2-5, with 10 nucleotides matching TRBD1. Germline V gene lookup returns CDR1 SGHRS and CDR2 YFSETQ. The CDR3 totals 15 residues. Trimming removed 4 bases from V and 5 bases from J; junction bases left unmatched: 8. CDR3 sequence reads: CASSPRQGARETQYF. The CDR3 DNA reads as TGCGCCAGCAGCCCGCGACAGGGGGCTAGGGAGACCCAGTACTTC.

This clone was observed once. The CDR3 DNA reads TGTGCCAGCCCCTTGGGCAGTGCGTCCGGGGAGCTGTTTTTT. It yields the protein CASPLGSASGELFF. V and J are TRBV11-2 and TRBJ2-2; no reliable D call. Germline V gene data show CDR1 as SGHAT and CDR2 as FQNNGV. Trimming removed 8 bases at V and 6 bases at J, with 16 bases between. The CDR3 is 14 amino acids.

This clone was found once. The chain uses TRBV5-6 and TRBJ2-2; D remains unclear. Trimming took off 2 bases at V and 0 bases at J, with 11 bases between the two ends. This CDR3 has 16 amino acids. Germline V gene lookup returns CDR1 SGHDT and CDR2 YYEEEE. CDR3 protein: CASSFGHKSNTGELFF. CDR3 nucleotides: TGTGCCAGCAGCTTTGGCCATAAGTCGAACACCGGGGAGCTGTTTTTT.

The CDR3 here is CASSTLGQGAAGDTQYF. The DNA for the CDR3 is TGTGCCAGTAGTACACTCGGACAGGGGGCGGCAGGCGATACGCAGTATTTT. The gene calls are TRBV19 and TRBJ2-3; 11 bases fit TRBD1. The CDR3 is 17 amino acids. Trimming cost V 4 bases and J 6 bases; bases outside gene matches: 12. The germline V gene encodes CDR1 LNHDA and CDR2 SQIVND (reference sequence).

The chain recombines TRBV30 with TRBJ1-1; 7 bases align to TRBD1. With V trimmed by 3 bases and J by 9 bases, 4 bases remained unmatched. From germline, CDR1 is GTSNPN and CDR2 SVGIG (reference sequence). The CDR3 consists of 11 residues. The CDR3 nucleotides read TGTGCCTGGAGAAACAGGGGACAAGCTTTCTTT. It yields the protein CAWRNRGQAFF. Variable domain in full (rest from reference TRBV30 and TRBJ1-1): SQTIHQWPATLVQPVGSPLSLECTVEGTSNPNLYWYRQAAGRGLQLLFYSVGIGQISSEVPQNLSASRPQDRQFILSSKKLLLSDSGFYLCAWRNRGQAFFGQGTRLTVV.

The V gene is TRBV10-3, the J gene TRBJ1-4, with 7 bases identical to TRBD1. CDR1 ENHRY and CDR2 SYGVKD come from the germline V gene. V was pared by 8 bases and J by 8 bases, with 11 bases of the junction left unmatched. CDR3 length equals 14 residues. The DNA of the CDR3 is TGTGCCATCGGCCGGACAGGTTCGACCGAAAAACTGTTTTTT. Amino acid sequence: CAIGRTGSTEKLFF.